The 10 T cell receptor beta chains given below trace back to one sample, sequenced in a study of tumor-infiltrating lymphocytes in primary liver carcinoma. From about 530 ng total RNA, TCR beta cDNA was generated with a primer in the constant region. Generation of the TCR beta libraries relied on three nested multiplex PCR rounds using slightly modified ARM-PCR. TRBV1-TRBV30 forward and Cbeta reverse primers drove the first two roughly 11-cycle rounds. Via MiXCR, TCRdb re-called the multiplex PCR reads, giving one row per CDR3 protein. The sample shows some 190,000 distinct CDR3 sequences, 60% of them seen only once. The study extracted blood RNA from unsorted whole blood and also extracted germline DNA. Sequencing was performed on peripheral blood. The receptors were gathered from a man aged 40-49 years with primary liver carcinoma and hepatitis B virus infection.

The gene calls are TRBV6-1 and TRBJ1-6, with TRBD1 as a possible D gene (5 bases). There are 17 residues in the CDR3. V was clipped by 4 bases and J by 6 bases, with 19 bases between them. Germline CDR1 MNHNS, CDR2 SASEGT. The CDR3 sequence is CASSVQGPSIGNSPLHF. The CDR3 bases are TGTGCCAGCAGTGTCCAGGGACCGTCAATCGGTAATTCACCCCTCCACTTT.

This clonotype was counted once. The rearrangement links TRBV11-2 to TRBJ2-6; D unresolved. Trimming cost V 7 bases and J 3 bases, with 4 bases left between them. CDR3 size: 12 residues. Germline V CDR1 and CDR2: SGHAT, FQNNGV. CDR3 coding DNA: TGTGCCAGCAAGGTTGGGGCCAACGTCCTGACTTTC. Its translation is CASKVGANVLTF.

V is TRBV5-5 and J is TRBJ1-5, with TRBD1 identical over 7 bases. There are 16 residues in the CDR3. With V trimmed by 3 bases and J by 1 base, 7 bases remained unmatched. CDR1 and CDR2 (germline): SGHKS, YYEKEE (reference sequence). CDR3 DNA: TGTGCCAGCAGCTATTATGACAGGGAAAGCAATCAGCCCCAGCATTTT. This gives the protein CASSYYDRESNQPQHF.

This clonotype has just a few counts. The chain joins TRBV5-1 to TRBJ2-1; D call uncertain. The CDR3 has 13 amino acids. Trimming pared 6 bases from V and 4 bases from J, leaving 11 bases between. The germline gives CDR1 SGHRS, CDR2 YFSETQ. The DNA for the CDR3 is TGCGCCAGCATCCCCGCAGGATACAATGAGCAGTTCTTC. As protein: CASIPAGYNEQFF.

With regard to this clonotype: This clone may be a read error of a much larger clone one base away. The genes are TRBV30 and TRBJ1-2; TRBD1 is a possible D gene (6 bases). Germline V gives CDR1 GTSNPN, CDR2 SVGIG (reference sequence). The CDR3 has 14 residues. V was clipped by 3 bases and J by 3 bases, with 14 bases between them. The CDR3 coding sequence is TGTGCCTGGAGCCTACAGGGTGGGGACTATGGCTACACCTTC. Its translation is CAWSLQGGDYGYTF.

There are many counts of this clonotype. The chain combines TRBV29-1 with TRBJ1-1, with D hard to call. The length of the CDR3 is 10 residues. The germline V and J ends were trimmed by 6 bases and 6 bases, with 8 bases remaining between them. Germline assignment: CDR1 SQVTM and CDR2 ANQGSEA. The CDR3 sequence: CSVATAEAFF. CDR3 nucleotide sequence: TGCAGCGTGGCAACTGCTGAAGCTTTCTTT.

As to this clonotype: A much bigger clone sits one base away, suggesting this may be a read error. The chain links TRBV11-3 to TRBJ2-2; D gene uncertain. Germline V CDR1 and CDR2: SGHNT, YENEEA. Trimming left V 5 bases short and J 4 bases short, with 20 bases between. The length of the CDR3 is 17 residues. The CDR3 DNA follows: TGTGCCAGCAGCGCGATTACTATCGGTTCGGGCACCGGGGAGCTGTTTTTT. It encodes CASSAITIGSGTGELFF.

This sequence joins TRBV6-6 and TRBJ2-1, with D possibly TRBD1 on 6 matching bases. V lost 5 bases and J lost 10, with 12 bases in between. The CDR3 is made up of 12 amino acids. Germline CDR1 and CDR2: MNHNY and SVGAGI (reference sequence). CDR3 in DNA: TGTGCCAGCAGTCCTGGACAGTACGAGCAGTTCTTC. This sequence encodes CASSPGQYEQFF.

The chain carries TRBV6-6 and TRBJ1-2, with D perhaps matching TRBD1 (5 bases). V dropped 1 base and J dropped 5 bases, with 11 bases sitting between them. The CDR3 sequence is 14 residues long. Germline CDR1 is MNHNY and CDR2 is SVGAGI (reference sequence). The CDR3 region has the DNA TGTGCCAGCAGTTACTTGGGGGGACCGTATGGCTACACCTTC. This gives the protein CASSYLGGPYGYTF.

The chain recombines TRBV9 with TRBJ2-1; 8 nucleotides align to TRBD2. Looked up from germline, CDR1 is SGDLS and CDR2 is YYNGEE. Losses at the gene ends were 0 bases for V and 2 bases for J; bases not matched to a gene: 4. The CDR3 is 16 amino acids. This CDR3 is CASSVEAGVTYNEQFF. The CDR3 DNA reads as TGTGCCAGCAGCGTAGAAGCGGGAGTGACCTACAATGAGCAGTTCTTC.